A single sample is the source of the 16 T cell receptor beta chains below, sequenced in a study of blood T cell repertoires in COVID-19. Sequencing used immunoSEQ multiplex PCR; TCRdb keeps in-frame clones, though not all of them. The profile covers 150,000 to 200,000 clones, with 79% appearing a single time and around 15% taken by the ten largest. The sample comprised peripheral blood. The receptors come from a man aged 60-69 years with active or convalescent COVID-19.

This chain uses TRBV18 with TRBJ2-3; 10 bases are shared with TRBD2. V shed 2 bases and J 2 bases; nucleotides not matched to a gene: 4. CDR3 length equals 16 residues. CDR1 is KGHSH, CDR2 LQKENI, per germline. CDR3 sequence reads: CASSPSLAGATDTQYF. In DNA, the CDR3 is TGTGCCAGCTCACCAAGCCTAGCGGGAGCCACAGATACGCAGTATTTT.

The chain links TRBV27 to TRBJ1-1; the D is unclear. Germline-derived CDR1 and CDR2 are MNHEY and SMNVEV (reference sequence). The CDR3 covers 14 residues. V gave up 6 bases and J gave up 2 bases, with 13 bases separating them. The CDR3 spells CASRYSYLNTEAFF. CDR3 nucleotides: TGTGCCAGCAGGTACAGCTATCTTAACACTGAAGCTTTCTTT.

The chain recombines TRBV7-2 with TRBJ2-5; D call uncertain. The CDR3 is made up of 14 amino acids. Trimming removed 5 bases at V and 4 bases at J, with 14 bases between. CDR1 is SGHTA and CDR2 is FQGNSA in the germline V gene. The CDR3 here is CASSLAILVETQYF. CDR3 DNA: TGTGCCAGCAGCCTCGCAATACTTGTAGAGACCCAGTACTTC.

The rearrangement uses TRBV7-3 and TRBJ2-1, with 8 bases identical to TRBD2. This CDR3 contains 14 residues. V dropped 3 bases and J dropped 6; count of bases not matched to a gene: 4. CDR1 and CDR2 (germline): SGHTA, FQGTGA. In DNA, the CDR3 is TGTGCCAGCAGCTTGACTAGCGCATCCAATGAGCAGTTCTTC. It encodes CASSLTSASNEQFF.

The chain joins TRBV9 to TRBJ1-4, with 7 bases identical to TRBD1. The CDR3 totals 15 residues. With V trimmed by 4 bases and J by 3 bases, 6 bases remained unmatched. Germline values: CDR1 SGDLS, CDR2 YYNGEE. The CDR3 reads CASSSQGGANEKLFF. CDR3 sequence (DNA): TGTGCCAGCAGCTCTCAGGGGGGAGCTAATGAAAAACTGTTTTTT.

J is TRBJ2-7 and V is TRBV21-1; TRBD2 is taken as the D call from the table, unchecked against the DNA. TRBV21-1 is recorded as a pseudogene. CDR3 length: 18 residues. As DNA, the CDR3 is TGTGCCAGCCACGGTCCGAGGACTAGCGGAACTAGACCCTACGAGCAGTACTTC. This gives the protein CASHGPRTSGTRPYEQYF.

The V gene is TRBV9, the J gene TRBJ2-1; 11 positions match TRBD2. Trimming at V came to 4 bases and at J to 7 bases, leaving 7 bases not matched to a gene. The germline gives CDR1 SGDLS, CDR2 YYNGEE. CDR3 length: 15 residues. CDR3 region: CASSKTSGSDNEQFF. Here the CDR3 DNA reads TGTGCCAGCAGCAAAACTAGCGGGAGTGATAATGAGCAGTTCTTC.

The CDR3 here is CSVGNQGTEAFF. For the CDR3, the DNA is TGCAGCGTTGGGAATCAGGGCACTGAAGCTTTCTTT. The V call is TRBV29-1, the J call TRBJ1-1; a weak D match, TRBD1 (5 bases). The CDR3 has 12 residues. The ends were cut back, 4 bases at V and 4 bases at J, with 10 bases in the middle. Germline V lookup: CDR1 SQVTM, CDR2 ANQGSEA.

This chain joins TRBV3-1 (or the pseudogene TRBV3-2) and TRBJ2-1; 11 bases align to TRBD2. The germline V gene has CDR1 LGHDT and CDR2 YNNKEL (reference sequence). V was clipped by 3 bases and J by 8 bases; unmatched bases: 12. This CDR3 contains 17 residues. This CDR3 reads CASSQGRASGRMDEQFF. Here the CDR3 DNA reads TGTGCCAGCAGCCAGGGTAGGGCTAGCGGGAGGATGGATGAGCAGTTCTTC.

The CDR3: CASSLKVRGGSGANVLTF. CDR3 sequence (DNA): TGTGCCAGCAGCTTGAAGGTGCGGGGTGGGTCTGGGGCCAACGTCCTGACTTTC. The chain combines TRBV5-6 with TRBJ2-6; D may be TRBD2 (6 bases). Germline lookup yields CDR1 SGHDT and CDR2 YYEEEE. The CDR3 length is 18 residues. V was pared by 1 base and J by 1 base, with 15 bases between.

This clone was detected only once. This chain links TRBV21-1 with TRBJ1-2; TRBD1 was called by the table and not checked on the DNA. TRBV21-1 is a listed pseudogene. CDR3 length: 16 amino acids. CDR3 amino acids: CASSSKTADLPYGYTF. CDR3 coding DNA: TGTGCCAGCAGCTCTAAGACAGCCGACCTTCCCTATGGCTACACCTTC.

CDR3 nucleotide sequence: TGTGCCAGCAGTTACTCGGACAGGGTCCCTCGGACAGATACGCAGTATTTT. Its protein product is CASSYSDRVPRTDTQYF. The V and J genes are TRBV6-2 or TRBV6-3 and TRBJ2-3, with 8 positions matching TRBD1. The CDR3 spans 17 residues. The ends lost 0 bases at V and 3 bases at J; junction bases unmatched: 8. Per germline, CDR1 MNHEY and CDR2 SVGEGT.

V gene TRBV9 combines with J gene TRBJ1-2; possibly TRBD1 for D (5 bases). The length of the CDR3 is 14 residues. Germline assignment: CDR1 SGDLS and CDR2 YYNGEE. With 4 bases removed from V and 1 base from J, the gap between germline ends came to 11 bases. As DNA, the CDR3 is TGTGCCAGCAGCCCGGGACTTAATAACTATGGCTACACCTTC. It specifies CASSPGLNNYGYTF.

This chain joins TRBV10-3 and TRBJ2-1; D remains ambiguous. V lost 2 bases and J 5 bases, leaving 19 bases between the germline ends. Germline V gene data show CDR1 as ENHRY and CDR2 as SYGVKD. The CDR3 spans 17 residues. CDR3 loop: CAISEDGSENLNNEQFF. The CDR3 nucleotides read TGTGCCATCAGTGAGGACGGGTCGGAGAACCTAAACAATGAGCAGTTCTTC.

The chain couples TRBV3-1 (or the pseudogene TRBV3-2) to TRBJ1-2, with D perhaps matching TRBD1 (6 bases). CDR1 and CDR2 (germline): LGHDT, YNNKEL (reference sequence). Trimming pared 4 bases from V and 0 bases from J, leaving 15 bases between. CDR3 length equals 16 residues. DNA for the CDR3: TGTGCCAGCAGCCTTTTGACAGGAATCACTAACTATGGCTACACCTTC. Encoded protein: CASSLLTGITNYGYTF.

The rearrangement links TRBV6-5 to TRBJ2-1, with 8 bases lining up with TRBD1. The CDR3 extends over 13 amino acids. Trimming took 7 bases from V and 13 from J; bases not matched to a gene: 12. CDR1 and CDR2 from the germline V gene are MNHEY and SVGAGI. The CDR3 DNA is TGTGCCAGCACTCGGCAGGGGGCGCGTACTCAGTTCTTC. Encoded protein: CASTRQGARTQFF.